Presented here are 7 T cell receptor beta chains from one specimen sequenced in a study of cytomegalovirus exposure and HLA in healthy donors. The PCR used 60 Vbeta and 13 Jbeta primers. The method was immunoSEQ multiplex PCR; TCRdb's version includes in-frame clones alone and lacks a portion of them. The sample lists 150,000 to 200,000 clones; approximately 80% were seen once. Sequencing input: PBMCs. The source of these receptors is a man aged 25-45 years in good health and CMV-seropositive.

The rearrangement links TRBV5-1 to TRBJ2-5; 12 bases agree with TRBD2. CDR1 SGHRS and CDR2 YFSETQ come from the germline V gene. The CDR3 runs 17 residues. Trimming removed 0 bases from V and 3 bases from J; junction bases left unmatched: 6. The CDR3 is CASSLGTSGGTEETQYF. In DNA form, the CDR3 reads TGCGCCAGCAGCTTGGGAACTAGCGGGGGGACCGAAGAGACCCAGTACTTC.

This clone appeared a few times. The chain is built from TRBV7-8 and TRBJ1-4; D is undetermined. V was cut by 2 bases and J by 7 bases, with 11 bases left in between. This CDR3 has 14 amino acids. Germline CDR1 is SGHVS and CDR2 is FQNEAQ. The CDR3 protein is CASSLYILSEKLFF. CDR3 nucleotides: TGTGCCAGCAGCTTATACATTCTTTCTGAAAAACTGTTTTTT.

The chain uses TRBV7-2 and TRBJ1-5; TRBD1 matches at 7 bases. The V and J ends lost 2 bases and 1 base, in that order; junction bases with no gene match: 2. In germline, CDR1 is SGHTA, CDR2 FQGNSA. The CDR3 consists of 15 residues. The CDR3 here is CASSLRQGSNQPQHF. The CDR3 nucleotides read TGTGCCAGCAGCTTAAGACAGGGAAGCAATCAGCCCCAGCATTTT.

The chain joins TRBV6-5 to TRBJ1-2, with D possibly matching TRBD1 (5 bases). Germline CDR1 reads MNHEY; CDR2 reads SVGAGI. Between the trimmed V and J ends, which lost 10 bases and 8 bases, there was a span of 11 bases. CDR3 length: 10 amino acids. CDR3 sequence (DNA): TGTGCCACAAGGGGTATCGGCTACACCTTC. As protein: CATRGIGYTF.

This clone was observed a handful of times. The V call is TRBV4-3, the J call TRBJ2-2, with D hard to call. CDR1 LGHNA and CDR2 YSLEER come from the germline V gene. Trimming removed 6 bases at V and 0 bases at J, with 11 bases between. The CDR3 is 15 amino acids. The DNA of the CDR3 is TGCGCCAGCAGAATAAGTACAACGAACACCGGGGAGCTGTTTTTT. Translated, it gives CASRISTTNTGELFF.

The V call is TRBV27, the J call TRBJ1-2; 7 nucleotides line up with TRBD1. Germline V gives CDR1 MNHEY, CDR2 SMNVEV (reference sequence). The CDR3 has 14 amino acids. With 6 bases clipped from V and 4 bases from J, the junction kept 8 bases outside the gene matches. CDR3 sequence reads: CASSPRDRRYGYTF. CDR3 nucleotides: TGTGCCAGCAGCCCCCGGGACAGACGCTATGGCTACACCTTC.

This clone has more than one count but fewer than ten. The V gene is TRBV2, the J gene TRBJ1-1; 7 positions agree with TRBD1. The CDR3 has 14 residues. Germline-derived CDR1 and CDR2 are SNHLY and FYNNEI. The V segment lost 7 bases and the J segment 0 bases; nucleotides outside the gene matches: 5. CDR3 sequence reads: CASKVTGLNTEAFF. The CDR3, as DNA: TGTGCCAGCAAGGTGACAGGGCTGAACACTGAAGCTTTCTTT.